This TCR beta chain is drawn from a study of OX40 agonist ivuxolimab in advanced cancers. The study, taken as a whole, reports: Among the lowest levels of clonal expansion were found in partial responders at 0.1-3.0 mg/kg.

Per the germline V gene, CDR1 is LNHDA and CDR2 is SQIVND (reference sequence). Trimming cost V 2 bases and J 2 bases; bases outside gene matches: 5. The CDR3 loop spans 15 amino acids. This table comes from immunoSEQ multiplex PCR, and its TCRdb copy is limited to in-frame clones, with some not included. The data contain around 75,000 clones, roughly 89% of them singletons. For this clone: Its antigen is unidentified.

This specimen consisted of CD4+ or CD8+ T cells sorted from blood, obtained in a trial of the OX40 agonist ivuxolimab. The chain is built from TRBV19 and TRBJ2-7, with 8 bases that match TRBD2. The receptor was isolated from an adult with an advanced solid tumor such as melanoma, head and neck, liver or kidney cancer. CDR3 region: CASSIRTGGPYEQYF. DNA for the CDR3: TGTGCCAGTAGTATAAGGACGGGAGGGCCCTACGAGCAGTACTTC. Full variable domain (outside the CDR3, taken from reference TRBV19 and TRBJ2-7): DGGITQSPKYLFRKEGQNVTLSCEQNLNHDAMYWYRQDPGQGLRLIYYSQIVNDFQKGDIAEGYSVSREKKESFPLTVTSAQKNPTAFYLCASSIRTGGPYEQYFGPGTRLTVT.